The 13 T cell receptor beta chains listed next were all sequenced from one sample in a study of shared clonotypes between healthy human individuals. Measured with immunoSEQ multiplex PCR; TCRdb has only the in-frame clones, and not every one. The data contain about 1.1 million clones, approximately 80% of them singletons. Sample: memory CD4+ T cells from PBMCs. This sample's subset: CD45RA-negative fraction. These TCRs come from a young man in good health. Some clones in this sample may be carry-over from other donors' samples.

This rearrangement joins TRBV6-6 to TRBJ2-6; no reliable D call. In germline, CDR1 is MNHNY, CDR2 SVGAGI (reference sequence). CDR3 length: 15 amino acids. Between the trimmed V and J ends, which lost 2 bases and 0 bases, there was a span of 5 bases. The CDR3 loop is CASSYGISGANVLTF. CDR3 sequence (DNA): TGTGCCAGCAGTTACGGCATCTCTGGGGCCAACGTCCTGACTTTC.

V is TRBV5-1 and J is TRBJ2-7; D is perhaps TRBD1 (6 bases). The germline V gene encodes CDR1 SGHRS and CDR2 YFSETQ. The CDR3 is 16 residues long. V was shortened by 4 bases and J by 9 bases, with 26 bases between the two germline ends. The CDR3 here is CASSDGVQGGLLGQYF. The CDR3 DNA reads TGCGCCAGCAGCGATGGGGTACAGGGCGGTCTATTGGGGCAGTACTTC.

This chain connects TRBV7-2 to TRBJ1-2; D gene unclear. The V and J ends lost 1 base and 0 bases respectively, with 9 bases between them. Germline loops: CDR1 SGHTA, CDR2 FQGNSA. The CDR3 sequence is 15 residues long. The CDR3 here is CASSLGSGTNYGYTF. DNA for the CDR3: TGTGCCAGCAGCTTAGGGTCCGGGACTAACTATGGCTACACCTTC.

The chain couples TRBV23-1 to TRBJ2-3; 16 nucleotides align to TRBD2. TRBV23-1 is assigned to the ORF class and has an uncertain function. V gave up 8 bases and J gave up 0 bases; unmatched junction bases: 8. The length of the CDR3 is 18 residues. CDR3 protein: CASGRGTSGRGSTDTQYF. The CDR3 nucleotides read TGCGCCAGCGGACGAGGGACTAGCGGGAGGGGGAGCACAGATACGCAGTATTTT.

The chain couples TRBV5-1 to TRBJ2-2; 8 bases agree with TRBD1. V dropped 4 bases and J dropped 0; count of bases not matched to a gene: 8. The length of the CDR3 is 17 residues. Germline CDR1 is SGHRS and CDR2 is YFSETQ. Here the CDR3 reads CASSNDGQGPNTGELFF. The DNA for the CDR3 is TGCGCCAGCAGCAACGATGGACAGGGCCCGAACACCGGGGAGCTGTTTTTT.

About this clone: The same CDR3 is also encoded by other DNA sequences in this sample. The chain recombines TRBV18 with TRBJ2-2, with TRBD1 matching 7 bases. This CDR3 contains 16 residues. Germline-derived CDR1 and CDR2 are KGHSH and LQKENI. V gave up 1 base and J gave up 0 bases; unmatched junction bases: 2. Here the CDR3 reads CASSPQGASNTGELFF. CDR3 coding DNA: TGTGCCAGCTCACCACAGGGGGCATCGAACACCGGGGAGCTGTTTTTT. The full variable domain, with the rest looked up from reference TRBV18 and TRBJ2-2, is NAGVMQNPRHLVRRRGQEARLRCSPMKGHSHVYWYRQLPEEGLKFMVYLQKENIIDESGMPKERFSAEFPKEGPSILRIQQVVRGDSAAYFCASSPQGASNTGELFFGEGSRLTVL.

This rearrangement joins TRBV18 to TRBJ2-5; D unclear. Per germline, CDR1 KGHSH and CDR2 LQKENI. This CDR3 has 13 amino acids. Trimming removed 2 bases at V and 1 base at J, with 5 bases between. CDR3 residues: CASSPGFQETQYF. Written as DNA, the CDR3 is TGTGCCAGCTCACCAGGCTTCCAAGAGACCCAGTACTTC.

V gene TRBV10-3 combines with J gene TRBJ2-6; maybe TRBD1 (8 bases). The V gene's germline CDR1 is ENHRY and CDR2 SYGVKD. The length of the CDR3 is 23 residues. V was shortened by 2 bases and J by 2 bases, with 31 bases between the two germline ends. CDR3 in DNA: TGTGCCATCAGTGAGCCGGGAGGTTGGACAGGAACAGGGGGGTTCACTGGGGCCAACGTCCTGACTTTC. Translation gives CAISEPGGWTGTGGFTGANVLTF.

This chain connects TRBV5-1 to TRBJ2-7; 10 nucleotides match TRBD2. The J segment lost 5 bases and the V segment lost 3 bases, leaving 8 bases of the junction unmatched. The CDR3 loop spans 15 amino acids. The germline gives CDR1 SGHRS, CDR2 YFSETQ. The CDR3 here is CASSSLAGVLDEQYF. As DNA, the CDR3 is TGCGCCAGCAGCTCGCTAGCGGGAGTGCTCGACGAGCAGTACTTC.

This rearrangement joins TRBV12-5 to TRBJ2-7, with D perhaps assigned TRBD1 or TRBD2 (5 bases each). From germline, CDR1 is LGHNT and CDR2 FRNRAP. The CDR3 totals 16 residues. Trimming took 9 bases from V and 3 from J, leaving 24 bases between them. Here the CDR3 reads CASAPLEWGSLYEQYF. CDR3 nucleotides: TGTGCTAGCGCCCCCCTTGAGTGGGGGAGTCTCTACGAGCAGTACTTC. The full variable domain, its missing parts supplied by reference TRBV12-5 and TRBJ2-7, is DARVTQTPRHKVTEMGQEVTMRCQPILGHNTVFWYRQTMMQGLELLAYFRNRAPLDDSGMPKDRFSAEMPDATLATLKIQPSEPRDSAVYFCASAPLEWGSLYEQYFGPGTRLTVT.

The V gene is TRBV6-1, the J gene TRBJ2-2; D is unclear. V was trimmed by 5 bases and J by 4 bases, leaving 14 bases between them. Germline V gene data show CDR1 as MNHNS and CDR2 as SASEGT. There are 15 residues in the CDR3. As DNA, the CDR3 is TGTGCCAGCAGTTCACTCGGTGGGCTCACCGGGGAGCTGTTTTTT. Amino acid sequence: CASSSLGGLTGELFF.

This chain uses TRBV7-9 with TRBJ2-7; 9 nucleotides line up with TRBD2. CDR3 length: 15 amino acids. V trimming: 5 bases; J trimming: 7 bases; junction bases outside the gene matches: 12. Per the germline V gene, CDR1 is SEHNR and CDR2 is FQNEAQ (reference sequence). Written as DNA, the CDR3 is TGTGCCAGCAGCCACGGGACTAGCCGTGGTTGGGAGCAGTACTTC. This sequence encodes CASSHGTSRGWEQYF.

V gene TRBV6-1 combines with J gene TRBJ1-5; D remains unclear. The germline CDR1 and CDR2 sequences are MNHNS and SASEGT. V was cut by 0 bases and J by 2 bases, with 11 bases left in between. CDR3 length: 16 amino acids. CDR3 protein: CASSEAVHWRNQPQHF. DNA of the CDR3: TGTGCCAGCAGTGAAGCGGTCCACTGGCGCAATCAGCCCCAGCATTTT.